This T cell receptor beta chain was identified in a study of cytomegalovirus exposure and HLA in healthy donors. Here immunoSEQ multiplex PCR was the method, and the copy in TCRdb shows in-frame clones only, minus some. Of 300,000 to 350,000 clones in the sample, approximately 88% were seen once. CDR1 and CDR2 (germline): MNHNS, SASEGT. Unmatched junction bases numbered 5, after V lost 2 bases and J lost 2 bases. This CDR3 has 15 amino acids. The sequence came from a man aged 25 to 40 in good health and CMV-seronegative. Sequenced sample: PBMCs. The genes are TRBV6-1 and TRBJ1-1; the match to TRBD1 covers 7 bases. The CDR3 DNA follows: TGTGCCAGCAGTGAATTAGGGGGCTCCAACACTGAAGCTTTCTTT. Translating it yields CASSELGGSNTEAFF.